One sample yielded the 9 T cell receptor beta chains listed below, sequenced in a study of blood T cells in healthy people across ages. Together with a sample-barcoded 5' primer, a J-beta primer mix was included in a second PCR lasting roughly 6 to 12 cycles. TCRdb reanalysed the 5' RACE reads using MiXCR and keeps one entry per CDR3 protein. The sample has under 2,000,000 distinct CDR3 sequences, roughly 49% seen once. Sequencing input: blood. The receptor set was obtained from a woman aged 40 to 50 in good health.

The CDR3: CSARTEGGPYEQYF. The CDR3 coding sequence is TGCAGTGCTAGGACGGAAGGCGGTCCCTACGAGCAGTACTTC. This chain connects TRBV20-1 to TRBJ2-1; D ambiguous. The DNA end is more similar to TRBJ2-7, so the J call may be wrong. Germline V gene lookup returns CDR1 DFQATT and CDR2 SNEGSKA (reference sequence). The CDR3 covers 14 residues.

The J gene is TRBJ2-1, the V gene TRBV28; 8 bases map to TRBD1. Germline V gene data show CDR1 as MDHEN and CDR2 as SYDVKM. Trimming at V came to 5 bases and at J to 6 bases, leaving 9 bases not matched to a gene. The length of the CDR3 is 15 residues. The CDR3 here is CASSPGTGDSNEQFF. The CDR3 bases are TGTGCCAGCAGTCCCGGGACAGGTGATAGCAATGAGCAGTTCTTC. The variable domain in full, completed from reference TRBV28 and TRBJ2-1, reads DVKVTQSSRYLVKRTGEKVFLECVQDMDHENMFWYRQDPGLGLRLIYFSYDVKMKEKGDIPEGYSVSREKKERFSLILESASTNQTSMYLCASSPGTGDSNEQFFGPGTRLTVL.

The chain joins TRBV2 to TRBJ1-2; D unresolved. Germline values: CDR1 SNHLY, CDR2 FYNNEI. The CDR3 contains 13 residues. The ends were cut back, 9 bases at V and 1 base at J, with 12 bases in the middle. The CDR3 nucleotides read TGTGCCAGGGGGAAGGACCGTAACTATGGCTACACCTTC. Encoded protein: CARGKDRNYGYTF. The complete variable domain, with remaining parts taken from reference TRBV2 and TRBJ1-2, reads EPEVTQTPSHQVTQMGQEVILRCVPISNHLYFYWYRQILGQKVEFLVSFYNNEISEKSEIFDDQFSVERPDGSNFTLKIRSTKLEDSAMYFCARGKDRNYGYTFGSGTRLTVV.

The chain couples TRBV6-6 to TRBJ1-6; D is ambiguous. This CDR3 spans 15 amino acids. Germline CDR1 reads MNHNY; CDR2 reads SVGAGI (reference sequence). The V end was cut by 5 bases, the J end by 6 bases, with 14 bases between. The CDR3 here is CASSTDTASNSPLHF. In DNA form, the CDR3 reads TGTGCCAGCAGTACCGACACGGCGAGTAATTCACCCCTCCACTTT.

This chain connects TRBV4-3 to TRBJ2-3; TRBD2 matches at 7 bases. J lost 0 bases, V lost 0 bases, and 6 bases had no gene match. The CDR3 consists of 17 residues. Germline CDR1 LGHNA, CDR2 YSLEER. The CDR3 protein is CASSQEWLAESTDTQYF. In DNA, the CDR3 is TGCGCCAGCAGCCAAGAATGGCTAGCGGAGAGCACAGATACGCAGTATTTT.

This rearrangement joins TRBV6-5 to TRBJ2-3; 8 nucleotides line up with TRBD1. With V trimmed by 5 bases and J by 3 bases, 10 bases remained unmatched. The CDR3 extends over 16 amino acids. Germline V gene sequence: CDR1 MNHEY, CDR2 SVGAGI. The CDR3 sequence is CASSTEAQGETDTQYF. DNA for the CDR3: TGTGCCAGCAGTACCGAGGCACAGGGGGAAACAGATACGCAGTATTTT.

This clonotype came up a few times. The chain carries TRBV11-3 and TRBJ2-1; D remains ambiguous. The CDR3 runs to 13 residues. V was cut by 5 bases and J by 8 bases, with 13 bases left in between. Looked up from germline, CDR1 is SGHNT and CDR2 is YENEEA. The CDR3 coding sequence is TGTGCCAGCAGCCAGGCGGAGCCCCATGAGCAGTTCTTC. It yields the protein CASSQAEPHEQFF.

A single count supports this clonotype. V is TRBV5-1 and J is TRBJ1-4; D remains unclear. Germline CDR1 and CDR2: SGHRS and YFSETQ. The CDR3 is 13 amino acids. V shed 0 bases and J shed 6 bases, with 6 bases lying between them. The CDR3 region has the DNA TGCGCCAGCAGCTTGGACGCGGATGAAAAACTGTTTTTT. This gives the protein CASSLDADEKLFF.

The chain recombines TRBV10-2 with TRBJ2-7; D unresolved. Germline V gene data show CDR1 as WSHSY and CDR2 as SAAADI. The ends were cut back, 4 bases at V and 3 bases at J, with 13 bases in the middle. This CDR3 spans 14 amino acids. The CDR3 DNA is TGCGCCAGCAGTGCCACACAGAGAAGCTACGAGCAGTACTTC. This sequence encodes CASSATQRSYEQYF.